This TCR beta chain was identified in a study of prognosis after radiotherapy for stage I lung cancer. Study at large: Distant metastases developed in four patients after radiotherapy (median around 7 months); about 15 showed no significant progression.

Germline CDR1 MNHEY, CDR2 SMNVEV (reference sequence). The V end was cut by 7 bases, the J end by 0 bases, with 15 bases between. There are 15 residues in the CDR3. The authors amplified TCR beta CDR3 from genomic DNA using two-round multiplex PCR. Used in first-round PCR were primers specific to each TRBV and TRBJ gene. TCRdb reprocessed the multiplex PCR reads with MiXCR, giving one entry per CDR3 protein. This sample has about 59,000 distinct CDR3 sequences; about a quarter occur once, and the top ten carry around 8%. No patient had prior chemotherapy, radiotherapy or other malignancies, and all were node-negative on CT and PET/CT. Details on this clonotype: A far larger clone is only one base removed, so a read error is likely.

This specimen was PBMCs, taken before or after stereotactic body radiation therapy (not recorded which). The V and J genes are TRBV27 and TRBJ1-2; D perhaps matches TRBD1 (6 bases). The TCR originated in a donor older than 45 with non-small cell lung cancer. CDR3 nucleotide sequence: TGTGCCAGCATCTCAATAGCAGGGGCTAACTATGGCTACACCTTC. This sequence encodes CASISIAGANYGYTF.